A selection of T cell receptor beta chains follows, all from one sample in a study of blood T cell repertoires in COVID-19. Sequencing used immunoSEQ multiplex PCR; TCRdb keeps in-frame clones, though not all of them. The sample lists 150,000 to 200,000 clones, less than 90% occurring once. The sample was PBMCs or T cells enriched from blood (not recorded which). These receptors all come from a human donor with acute COVID-19. The donor label of this sample is uncertain. The CDR3 runs from the conserved cysteine through the conserved F or W. The listing skips clone size in some rows; elsewhere it reads once, few, many or a size class.

cdr3_aa j_call v_call clone_size
CASSTGDSYEQYF TRBJ2-7 TRBV27 .
CASSRGQNYEQYF TRBJ2-7 TRBV3-1/TRBV3-2 .
CASSSQEYRGKANYGYTF TRBJ1-2 TRBV7-6 .
CASSTVPRQGIGGELFF TRBJ2-2 TRBV7-9 few
CASSYNSGGANQQETQYF TRBJ2-5 TRBV5-6 .
CASSQPRGANEQYF TRBJ2-7 TRBV23-1 .
CASSGPPLGGGPNQITSGELFF TRBJ2-2 TRBV9 .
CASSFLDRGNGYTF TRBJ1-2 TRBV19 .
CASSVRGYNEQFF TRBJ2-1 TRBV2 .
CASSKGADRGLYEQYF TRBJ2-7 TRBV21-1 .
CSASGQGGNIQYF TRBJ2-4 TRBV20-1 .
CASSFRGLAGCYEQYF TRBJ2-7 TRBV27 .
CASTTGGGEKLFF TRBJ1-4 TRBV2 few
CATSDPGLAANEQFF TRBJ2-1 TRBV24-1 .
CASGELWGGDTQYF TRBJ2-3 TRBV27 .
CAIDSQGTGELFF TRBJ2-2 TRBV12-3/TRBV12-4 .
CSVEPLGQTEAFF TRBJ1-1 TRBV29-1 .
CASSFRTGLQETQYF TRBJ2-5 TRBV5-1 .
CASSIAAGGVTEAFF TRBJ1-1 TRBV19 .
CASSEATGYNSPLHF TRBJ1-6 TRBV2 once
CSVDRGVDKDTQYF TRBJ2-3 TRBV29-1 once
CATSEKTGAGGYTF TRBJ1-2 TRBV24-1 .
CASSLSSGLSSYNEQFF TRBJ2-1 TRBV5-1 .
CATSRESTSGGFSYEQYF TRBJ2-7 TRBV15 .
CASSSTGGSGNTIYF TRBJ1-3 TRBV6-2/TRBV6-3 .
CASSSDSNEEKLFF TRBJ1-4 TRBV5-1 .
CASSPHPGLLRSNEKLFF TRBJ1-4 TRBV7-9 .
CSVARVNYGYTF TRBJ1-2 TRBV29-1 once
CASSSLRPAGYEQYF TRBJ2-7 TRBV5-1 .
CASSPGQGGNIQYF TRBJ2-4 TRBV5-1 once
CASKRADYSNQPQHF TRBJ1-5 TRBV19 .
CAIRDSLFSGNTIYF TRBJ1-3 TRBV10-3 .
CASSLRQENTEAFF TRBJ1-1 TRBV5-1 .
CASSGLPHRGPYGYTF TRBJ1-2 TRBV9 .
CASSYPRTSGGREETQYF TRBJ2-5 TRBV6-2/TRBV6-3 .
CASRGTGNTYEQYF TRBJ2-7 TRBV6-5 .
CASSLPTGVTSGNAEAFF TRBJ1-1 TRBV7-9 .
CASSRDRGPNSPLHF TRBJ1-6 TRBV4-3 .
CASSPRQGGLFGQTGYTF TRBJ1-2 TRBV18 .
CASSPERLAKNIQYF TRBJ2-4 TRBV18 once
CASSAPGYEKLFF TRBJ1-4 TRBV5-4 .
CASSPPMAGQGFNQPQHF TRBJ1-5 TRBV19 .
CASSFDGRGTGELFF TRBJ2-2 TRBV7-2 .